The source of this T cell receptor (beta chain) is a study of PD-L1 blockade in urothelial cancer (dated by TCRdb to 2017 to 2019). Regarding the complete study: All patients started therapy in the mid-2010s and received atezolizumab 1,200 mg intravenously every 3 weeks. About 85% of the 29 patients were males with bladder-origin urothelial cancer, and 18 of 29 reported a prior smoking history. Patients had an ECOG performance status of 0 or 1 and had received between 0 and 3 prior chemotherapy regimens. Blood samples were analyzed at 3 weeks after treatment start (second dose) and at 6 weeks after treatment start. A median of roughly 140,000 T cells and some 84,000 unique TCRs was obtained from blood samples, and a median clonality of roughly 0.082 was observed. The study, an exploratory multi-omic analysis, examined somatic, immune and clinical correlates of response to PD-L1 blockade with atezolizumab in urothelial cancer. Pretreatment tumor samples, along with matched peripheral blood collected serially before and after atezolizumab treatment, underwent TCR sequencing. Durable clinical benefit was defined as progression-free survival longer than 6 months, and TCR features were also tested against progression-free and overall survival. In the same patients who had TCR sequencing, pretreatment tumors also underwent whole exome sequencing and RNA sequencing. Durable clinical benefit was achieved by nine patients and was not achieved by 20 patients. Twenty-nine patients had pretreatment blood TCR-seq, roughly 24 had at least one posttreatment blood collection, and roughly 24 had tumor TCR-seq.

To estimate absolute template abundance from read counts, synthetic TCR analog templates were spiked into each PCR. The immunoSEQ assay used bias-controlled V and J gene primers to amplify TCRbeta CDR3 regions from genomic DNA. Sequencing of rearranged TCRbeta segments was performed at approximately 20X coverage. Per the source publication's procedure: Sequencing errors were corrected by clustering, and CDR3s were annotated against IMGT so that V, D and J genes could be assigned. Downstream analyses used only productive TCRbeta rearrangements and left out out-of-frame or stop-codon sequences. To compute clonality, Shannon entropy was normalized by the log of the number of unique productive sequences and then subtracted from one. Clones differing between time points or between blood and tumor were identified using Fisher's exact test with Benjamini-Hochberg correction, with an adjusted p below 0.01 applied as the threshold. TCRdb obtained this table from immuneACCESS and retained in-frame rearrangements with V and J assigned. These tables miss some clones; where compared with another copy, unresolved V genes account for less than half of the shortfall, and the remainder is unexplained. V, J and clone size derive from that table, while D and trimming were established from the DNA sequence. The table for this sample lists more than 45,000 clones; about 91% of them were counted only once. 3.9% of the sample rests with the top ten.

The cohort included some 30 patients with locally advanced or metastatic urothelial carcinoma who were treated at Memorial Sloan Kettering on a trial protocol. Peripheral blood mononuclear cells were collected pretreatment and during treatment, with between 1 and 8 total time points obtained per patient. The Qiagen DNeasy Blood extraction kit was used to purify genomic DNA from total PBMCs and tumor samples. PBMCs were collected pretreatment and during treatment, and were isolated and stored as previously described. In regard to this clone: What this receptor recognizes is not known. The record has no base qualities; no much larger clone is one base away.

The cysteine opens and the phenylalanine closes a CDR3 of 12 amino acids. This entry keeps only the CDR3 DNA: 36 bases, framed from base 1. Looking up the germline V gene (reference sequence) yields CDR1 LNHNV and CDR2 YYDKDF. Trimmed from V: 7 bases; trimmed from J: 6 bases; junction bases lacking a gene match: 5. What the work shows at the level of the full study, not this receptor alone: Patients with durable benefit showed greater expansion of tumor-associated TCR clones in peripheral blood 3 weeks after starting treatment (n ≈ 23, p = 0.022). A pretreatment peripheral blood TCR clonality below the median was linked to improved progression-free and overall survival. Small sample size (n of about 29) and many exploratory analyses mean the results are intended to be hypothesis-generating.

The V and J segments used are TRBV15 and TRBJ2-7, and TRBD1 matches 8 of the central bases. The TCR originated in a man older than 75 with urothelial cancer. The starting material was PBMCs, obtained around atezolizumab (anti-PD-L1) treatment. In nucleotides, the sequence is TGTGCCACCACCGAAACAGGGGGCGAGCAGTACTTC. Its amino acids are CATTETGGEQYF. The entire variable domain, with the stretches around the CDR3 drawn from the reference TRBV15 and TRBJ2-7 proteins, is DAMVIQNPRYQVTQFGKPVTLSCSQTLNHNVMYWYQQKSSQAPKLLFHYYDKDFNNEADTPDNFQSRRPNTSFCFLDIRSPGLGDTAMYLCATTETGGEQYFGPGTRLTVT.